The 21 T cell receptor beta chains listed next were all sequenced from one sample in a study of shared clonotypes between healthy human individuals. CD45RO-negative, CCR7-selected cells formed the naive CD8 fraction, which excluded terminally differentiated effector memory CD45RA+ cells. Repertoires were generated with immunoSEQ multiplex PCR, while TCRdb's copy carries only in-frame clones and drops some. In the table there are 1.5 million to 2.5 million clones, approximately 95% of which are singletons. Input material: naive CD8+ T cells sorted from blood. These receptors all come from a man aged 18 to 35 in good health.

This clone was picked up one time. The chain has TRBV5-4 and TRBJ1-1, with a weak D call TRBD1 (6 bases). V lost 2 bases and J 3 bases, leaving 14 bases between the germline ends. The germline gives CDR1 SGHNT, CDR2 YYREEE (reference sequence). The length of the CDR3 is 15 residues. For the CDR3, the DNA is TGTGCCAGCAGCTTTCCAGGGGTCGGGGACACTGAAGCTTTCTTT. Its translation: CASSFPGVGDTEAFF.

This clone is a singleton in its sample. V is TRBV5-4 and J is TRBJ2-1, with D possibly called TRBD1 or TRBD2 (6 bases each). The V end was cut by 0 bases, the J end by 0 bases, with 16 bases between. The CDR3 length is 18 residues. CDR1 is SGHNT, CDR2 YYREEE, per germline (reference sequence). Written as DNA, the CDR3 is TGTGCCAGCAGCTTGGATCAGGGGTGGAGGGACTCCTACAATGAGCAGTTCTTC. Translation gives CASSLDQGWRDSYNEQFF.

V gene TRBV4-1 combines with J gene TRBJ1-1, with 7 bases matching TRBD1. There are 16 residues in the CDR3. With 0 bases clipped from V and 0 bases from J, the junction kept 4 bases outside the gene matches. CDR1 and CDR2 (germline): MGHRA, YSYEKL. The CDR3 sequence is CASSQDPTGVNTEAFF. The CDR3 bases are TGCGCCAGCAGCCAAGATCCCACAGGGGTGAACACTGAAGCTTTCTTT.

This chain connects TRBV6-5 to TRBJ2-7; D is undetermined. CDR3 length equals 12 residues. Trimming stripped 5 bases from V and 6 bases from J, with 11 bases between. Germline CDR1 reads MNHEY; CDR2 reads SVGAGI. CDR3 sequence (DNA): TGTGCCAGCAGTAACCTTGGCGGCGAGCAGTACTTC. Translating gives CASSNLGGEQYF.

The rearrangement links TRBV10-3 to TRBJ1-3, with D possibly TRBD1 on 6 matching bases. The CDR3 has 14 amino acids. Germline assignment: CDR1 ENHRY and CDR2 SYGVKD. V shed 3 bases and J shed 6 bases, with 12 bases lying between them. The CDR3 DNA follows: TGTGCCATCAGTGAAGGGGGGCTCGAAAACACCATATATTTT. The encoded protein is CAISEGGLENTIYF.

The CDR3 region has the DNA TGTGCCAGCAGTGCCCTAATAACGGACAGGGACGATTCACCCCTCCACTTT. Protein: CASSALITDRDDSPLHF. This chain joins TRBV25-1 and TRBJ1-6; 8 nucleotides line up with TRBD1. Germline values: CDR1 MGHDK, CDR2 SYGVNS. The V and J ends lost 4 bases and 8 bases, in that order; junction bases with no gene match: 13. CDR3 length: 17 residues. The entire variable domain, with the rest obtained from reference TRBV25-1 and TRBJ1-6, is as follows: EADIYQTPRYLVIGTGKKITLECSQTMGHDKMYWYQQDPGMELHLIHYSYGVNSTEKGDLSSESTVSRIRTEHFPLTLESARPSHTSQYLCASSALITDRDDSPLHFGNGTRLTVT.

V usage is TRBV29-1 and J usage is TRBJ2-7; the D gene is possibly TRBD1 (5 bases). CDR1 is SQVTM and CDR2 is ANQGSEA in the germline V gene. The germline V and J ends were trimmed by 7 bases and 1 base, with 11 bases remaining between them. This CDR3 has 12 amino acids. CDR3 sequence: CSAVTGSYEQYF. The CDR3 nucleotides read TGCAGCGCCGTCACAGGTTCCTACGAGCAGTACTTC.

The chain recombines TRBV4-3 with TRBJ2-1; TRBD2 agrees at 7 bases. From germline, CDR1 is LGHNA and CDR2 YSLEER. The J segment lost 4 bases and the V segment lost 0 bases, leaving 6 bases of the junction unmatched. The CDR3 consists of 16 residues. The CDR3: CASSQEVLAAYNEQFF. In DNA form, the CDR3 reads TGCGCCAGCAGCCAAGAGGTCCTAGCGGCATACAATGAGCAGTTCTTC.

The CDR3 coding sequence is TGTGCCAGCAGAGGGACAGGGAATCAGCCCCAGCATTTT. Its translation: CASRGTGNQPQHF. The chain links TRBV6-1 to TRBJ1-5, with 9 nucleotides matching TRBD1. The junction had 1 base not matched to a gene; V was cut back by 6 bases and J by 4 bases. CDR3 size: 13 residues. Germline-derived CDR1 and CDR2 are MNHNS and SASEGT.

V and J are TRBV11-2 and TRBJ2-5; a possible D gene is TRBD1 (6 bases). V gave up 5 bases and J gave up 2 bases, with 18 bases separating them. Germline CDR1 SGHAT, CDR2 FQNNGV. The CDR3 totals 16 residues. The CDR3 spells CASSGWGTGIQETQYF. The CDR3, as DNA: TGTGCCAGCAGCGGGTGGGGTACAGGGATACAAGAGACCCAGTACTTC. Full variable domain (rest looked up from reference TRBV11-2 and TRBJ2-5): EAGVAQSPRYKIIEKRQSVAFWCNPISGHATLYWYQQILGQGPKLLIQFQNNGVVDDSQLPKDRFSAERLKGVDSTLKIQPAKLEDSAVYLCASSGWGTGIQETQYFGPGTRLLVL.

The chain uses TRBV4-1 and TRBJ1-2, with TRBD1 matching 10 bases. J was trimmed by 4 bases and V by 5 bases; bases with no gene match: 10. CDR3 length: 16 residues. CDR1 MGHRA and CDR2 YSYEKL come from the germline V gene. The CDR3 DNA reads TGCGCCAGCAGCTTTCGACAGGGGGCGCAGGGCTATGGCTACACCTTC. Translated, it gives CASSFRQGAQGYGYTF.

Of note for this clone: One end of the junction varies from germline; a read error may be responsible. This sequence joins TRBV2 and TRBJ2-3; 7 bases are a match to TRBD1. This CDR3 has 15 residues. Germline CDR1 is SNHLY and CDR2 is FYNNEI. The CDR3 is CTSGDRVTSTDTQYF. In nucleotides, the CDR3 is TGTACCAGCGGCGACAGGGTCACTAGCACAGATACGCAGTATTTT.

This chain links TRBV4-2 with TRBJ1-2; no definite D call. There are 12 residues in the CDR3. The V gene lost 4 bases and the J gene lost 5 bases, with 8 bases spanning the gap. Germline V gives CDR1 LGHNA, CDR2 YNFKEQ. The CDR3 coding sequence is TGTGCCAGCAGCCCGCCGAGTTATGGCTACACCTTC. It translates to CASSPPSYGYTF.

The chain is built from TRBV25-1 and TRBJ2-5, with D maybe TRBD2 (5 bases). The germline CDR1 and CDR2 sequences are MGHDK and SYGVNS. The germline V and J ends were trimmed by 10 bases and 6 bases, with 9 bases remaining between them. The CDR3 runs to 10 residues. The CDR3 bases are TGTGCCACGACCGGGAAGACCCAGTACTTC. As protein: CATTGKTQYF.

This chain links TRBV13 with TRBJ2-2; 9 bases align to TRBD1. This CDR3 spans 16 amino acids. The V gene's germline CDR1 is PRHDT and CDR2 FYEKMQ (reference sequence). J lost 6 bases, V lost 5 bases, and 10 bases had no gene match. The chain's CDR3 is CASSPQGASLAGELFF. In nucleotides, the CDR3 is TGTGCCAGCAGCCCACAGGGGGCGAGTTTGGCCGGGGAGCTGTTTTTT.

This clone came up once. Other DNA sequences within the sample encode an identical CDR3. The chain links TRBV9 to TRBJ2-7; 7 bases are shared with TRBD2. Germline CDR1 is SGDLS and CDR2 is YYNGEE. Germline trimming cut 0 bases from V and 0 bases from J; bases unmatched to any gene: 3. The CDR3 runs 15 residues. The CDR3: CASSVDGGSSYEQYF. For the CDR3, the DNA is TGTGCCAGCAGCGTAGATGGCGGGAGCTCCTACGAGCAGTACTTC.

The chain uses TRBV2 and TRBJ1-3; D unresolved. Germline V gives CDR1 SNHLY, CDR2 FYNNEI. The length of the CDR3 is 15 residues. V was clipped by 3 bases and J by 0 bases, with 9 bases between them. The CDR3 loop reads CASSDAEISGNTIYF. The DNA for the CDR3 is TGTGCCAGCAGTGATGCGGAGATCTCTGGAAACACCATATATTTT.

This clone was observed once. This sequence joins TRBV9 and TRBJ2-5, with 10 bases lining up with TRBD2. The CDR3 contains 15 residues. Germline V lookup: CDR1 SGDLS, CDR2 YYNGEE. The J segment lost 5 bases and the V segment lost 2 bases, leaving 6 bases of the junction unmatched. The CDR3 reads CASSVQSGGAETQYF. The DNA for the CDR3 is TGTGCCAGCAGCGTTCAAAGCGGGGGGGCTGAGACCCAGTACTTC.

The count of this clone is one. The sample holds other DNA sequences that translate to the same CDR3. The rearrangement joins TRBV9 to TRBJ2-7, with D uncertain. Germline V gene sequence: CDR1 SGDLS, CDR2 YYNGEE. Trimming took off 0 bases at V and 1 base at J, with 8 bases between the two ends. There are 14 residues in the CDR3. The CDR3: CASSVGPASYEQYF. The CDR3 DNA reads TGTGCCAGCAGCGTAGGTCCCGCTTCCTACGAGCAGTACTTC.

V and J are TRBV19 and TRBJ2-3; 9 bases fit TRBD1. The germline V gene encodes CDR1 LNHDA and CDR2 SQIVND (reference sequence). The CDR3 extends over 17 amino acids. Trimming took 2 bases from V and 2 from J; bases not matched to a gene: 8. CDR3: CASSILGQGTFTDTQYF. DNA for the CDR3: TGTGCCAGTAGTATACTCGGACAGGGGACCTTCACAGATACGCAGTATTTT.

This rearrangement joins TRBV5-1 to TRBJ2-1, with 7 bases lining up with TRBD2. With V trimmed by 5 bases and J by 2 bases, 7 bases remained unmatched. CDR1 and CDR2 from the germline V gene are SGHRS and YFSETQ. The CDR3 runs to 15 residues. In nucleotides, the CDR3 is TGCGCCAGCAGGTTACTAGCGTACACCTACAATGAGCAGTTCTTC. Encoded protein: CASRLLAYTYNEQFF.